Following are 14 T cell receptor beta chains from one sample sequenced in a study of blood T cell repertoires in COVID-19. Only in-frame clones appear in the TCRdb table, and some are missing; sequencing was by immunoSEQ multiplex PCR. The data hold fewer than 250,000 clones, with 85% observed a single time. The sample taken for sequencing was peripheral blood. The receptor source for this set is a woman in her fifties or sixties with active or convalescent COVID-19.

The chain employs TRBV10-3 and TRBJ2-2, with a weak D call TRBD1 (6 bases). The CDR3 is 16 amino acids. Trimming left V 3 bases short and J 3 bases short, with 14 bases between. Germline V lookup: CDR1 ENHRY, CDR2 SYGVKD. The CDR3 DNA reads as TGTGCCATCAGTGATCTGAGGGCAGGGGACACCGGGGAGCTGTTTTTT. Translation: CAISDLRAGDTGELFF.

This clone was seen more than once but under ten times. V is TRBV11-2 and J is TRBJ2-1; D is possibly TRBD2 (7 bases). The germline CDR1 and CDR2 sequences are SGHAT and FQNNGV. CDR3 size: 15 residues. Trimming cost V 4 bases and J 6 bases, with 16 bases left between them. The CDR3 here is CASSYTGGAFNEQFF. The CDR3 DNA is TGTGCCAGCAGCTATACGGGGGGCGCATTCAATGAGCAGTTCTTC.

V and J are TRBV23-1 and TRBJ2-7; 8 bases agree with TRBD1. TRBV23-1 is recorded as an ORF, its role being uncertain. Germline trimming cut 6 bases from V and 7 bases from J; bases unmatched to any gene: 8. The length of the CDR3 is 13 residues. CDR3 coding DNA: TGCGCCAGCAGAGACAGGGGCGCGTGGGAGCAGTACGTC. Its translation is CASRDRGAWEQYV.

This chain uses TRBV5-4 with TRBJ2-1, with D perhaps TRBD2 (5 bases). The CDR3 runs to 16 residues. V was trimmed by 4 bases and J by 4 bases, leaving 18 bases between them. Per the germline V gene, CDR1 is SGHNT and CDR2 is YYREEE (reference sequence). The CDR3 region is CASSARVTLIYNEQFF. The DNA for the CDR3 is TGTGCCAGCAGCGCGCGGGTGACACTGATTTACAATGAGCAGTTCTTC.

This sequence joins TRBV21-1 and TRBJ1-5. TRBV21-1 is a listed pseudogene. The CDR3 loop spans 15 amino acids. The DNA for the CDR3 is TGTGCCAGCCTGAGGCGGGGGTTTAGCAATCAGCCCCAGCATTTT. It specifies CASLRRGFSNQPQHF.

The chain has TRBV30 and TRBJ1-1; D remains ambiguous. This CDR3 comprises 14 residues. V gave up 0 bases and J gave up 5 bases, with 13 bases separating them. CDR1 and CDR2 (germline): GTSNPN, SVGIG (reference sequence). The CDR3 is CAWSVVADGTEAFF. For the CDR3, the DNA is TGTGCCTGGAGTGTAGTAGCAGATGGGACTGAAGCTTTCTTT.

This chain uses TRBV2 with TRBJ1-1, with D hard to call. V lost 4 bases and J 3 bases, leaving 12 bases between the germline ends. This CDR3 is 14 amino acids long. CDR1 is SNHLY, CDR2 FYNNEI, per germline. The CDR3 is CASSGEGGDTEAFF. CDR3 DNA: TGTGCCAGCAGTGGGGAAGGCGGGGACACTGAAGCTTTCTTT.

The rearrangement joins TRBV7-6 to TRBJ2-2, with a weak D call TRBD1 (6 bases). Germline CDR1 SGHVS, CDR2 FNYEAQ. The CDR3 spans 16 residues. V was shortened by 4 bases and J by 1 base, with 13 bases between the two germline ends. The CDR3 sequence is CASSSIGGRNTGELFF. CDR3 coding DNA: TGTGCCAGCAGCTCCATTGGGGGCAGGAACACCGGGGAGCTGTTTTTT.

The chain is built from TRBV28 and TRBJ2-2, with D possibly TRBD1 on 6 matching bases. The germline V and J ends were trimmed by 5 bases and 3 bases, with 16 bases remaining between them. Germline V gene lookup returns CDR1 MDHEN and CDR2 SYDVKM. This CDR3 region has 16 residues. Here the CDR3 reads CASSPPRGRDTGELFF. DNA of the CDR3: TGTGCCAGCAGTCCCCCCAGGGGACGGGACACCGGGGAGCTGTTTTTT.

Written as DNA, the CDR3 is TGTGCCAGCAGCTCCTGGGGAGACCCAGCTAACTATGGCTACACCTTC. Translated: CASSSWGDPANYGYTF. The rearrangement uses TRBV5-5 and TRBJ1-2; D not resolved. This CDR3 has 16 residues. Between the trimmed V and J ends, which lost 3 bases and 0 bases, there was a span of 15 bases. The germline V gene encodes CDR1 SGHKS and CDR2 YYEKEE (reference sequence).

Details on this clone: One junction end does not reproduce the germline sequence, and a read error may be involved. The V gene is TRBV7-7, the J gene TRBJ2-7, with TRBD2 matching 16 bases. The germline V gene has CDR1 SSHAT and CDR2 FNYEAQ (reference sequence). The CDR3 is made up of 19 amino acids. The CDR3 loop is CASSCPPGLAGGSRYEQYF. As DNA, the CDR3 is TGTGCTAGCAGCTGCCCCCCGGGACTAGCGGGAGGGTCGCGATACGAGCAGTACTTC.

The chain links TRBV2 to TRBJ2-3; TRBD1 agrees at 7 bases. V dropped 2 bases and J dropped 6; count of bases not matched to a gene: 8. The CDR3 consists of 15 residues. Germline-derived CDR1 and CDR2 are SNHLY and FYNNEI. CDR3 nucleotide sequence: TGTGCCAGCAGTGAAAGGCGAGACAGGGTTGATACGCAGTATTTT. This codes for CASSERRDRVDTQYF.

This chain connects TRBV29-1 to TRBJ2-1; 7 nucleotides align to TRBD2. The CDR3 contains 15 residues. V lost 1 base to trimming and J lost 5 bases; unmatched junction nucleotides: 8. Germline CDR1 reads SQVTM; CDR2 reads ANQGSEA. CDR3 in amino acids: CSVEGREGPHNEQFF. Written as DNA, the CDR3 is TGCAGCGTTGAAGGCAGGGAGGGCCCCCACAATGAGCAGTTCTTC.

V usage is TRBV9 and J usage is TRBJ2-3; 8 nucleotides align to TRBD1. J was trimmed by 4 bases and V by 4 bases; bases with no gene match: 5. Germline V gene lookup returns CDR1 SGDLS and CDR2 YYNGEE. This CDR3 spans 14 amino acids. CDR3 DNA sequence: TGTGCCAGCAGCCCCCGACAGGGGCCAGATACGCAGTATTTT. This codes for CASSPRQGPDTQYF. Supplemented by reference TRBV9 and TRBJ2-3, the full variable domain reads DSGVTQTPKHLITATGQRVTLRCSPRSGDLSVYWYQQSLDQGLQFLIQYYNGEERAKGNILERFSAQQFPDLHSELNLSSLELGDSALYFCASSPRQGPDTQYFGPGTRLTVL.